This T cell receptor beta chain was profiled in a study of cytomegalovirus exposure and HLA in healthy donors. The germline V gene has CDR1 MDHEN and CDR2 SYDVKM. J lost 6 bases, V lost 8 bases, and 6 bases had no gene match. The CDR3 covers 14 residues. Primers: 60 Vbeta forward and 13 Jbeta reverse. Sequencing was performed with immunoSEQ multiplex PCR; in TCRdb, only in-frame clones are kept and a portion is missing. Across 130,000 to 150,000 clones, the top ten clones capture around 1.7% of the sample. The sequence derives from a woman in her forties or fifties in good health and CMV-seronegative. The specimen sequenced was PBMCs. The chain recombines TRBV28 with TRBJ2-1; 11 bases line up with TRBD1. In DNA form, the CDR3 reads TGTGCCAGCGTCCCCGGGACAGGGGGCAATGAGCAGTTCTTC. Its protein is CASVPGTGGNEQFF.